This T cell receptor beta chain was recorded in a study of shared clonotypes between healthy human individuals. CDR1 LGHNA and CDR2 YNFKEQ come from the germline V gene. This CDR3 has 15 amino acids. Germline trimming cut 0 bases from V and 12 bases from J; bases unmatched to any gene: 8. Method: immunoSEQ multiplex PCR; TCRdb's copy keeps in-frame clones and lacks some. The table records 600,000 to 750,000 clones, less than 80% of them present only once. This rearrangement joins TRBV4-2 to TRBJ2-7; TRBD2 matches 13 bases. The sequencing input was memory CD4+ T cells sorted from blood. Subset denoted: CD45RA-negative fraction. This receptor was obtained from a woman aged 25 to 39 in good health. CDR3 region: CASSQDLLAGGRVYF. In nucleotides, the CDR3 is TGTGCCAGCAGCCAAGATCTACTAGCGGGAGGGCGTGTGTACTTC.